The 13 T cell receptor beta chains given below trace back to one sample, sequenced in a study of cytomegalovirus exposure and HLA in healthy donors. PCR was performed using 60 Vbeta and 13 Jbeta primers. Sequencing was performed with immunoSEQ multiplex PCR; in TCRdb, only in-frame clones are kept and a portion is missing. Among 80,000 to 90,000 clones, under 85% were seen once, and the ten largest hold 2.5% to 3.5%. Sample: PBMCs. Every receptor here comes from a man younger than 40 in good health and CMV-seronegative.

This clone occurred once. V gene TRBV7-2 combines with J gene TRBJ1-1, with 7 bases fitting TRBD1. V lost 5 bases and J lost 8; bases outside the gene matches: 8. CDR3 length: 13 amino acids. In germline, CDR1 is SGHTA, CDR2 FQGNSA. CDR3 in amino acids: CASSLGGSTEAFF. The CDR3 DNA reads as TGTGCCAGCAGCCTAGGGGGCAGCACCGAAGCTTTCTTT.

CDR3: CASSVGQGYSPLHF. The DNA of the CDR3 is TGTGCCAGCAGCGTAGGTCAGGGGTATTCACCCCTCCACTTT. This rearrangement joins TRBV9 to TRBJ1-6; D might be TRBD1 (6 bases). CDR1 is SGDLS, CDR2 YYNGEE, per germline. CDR3 size: 14 residues. The V gene lost 0 bases and the J gene lost 8 bases, with 9 bases spanning the gap. The full variable domain, with the rest looked up from reference TRBV9 and TRBJ1-6, is DSGVTQTPKHLITATGQRVTLRCSPRSGDLSVYWYQQSLDQGLQFLIQYYNGEERAKGNILERFSAQQFPDLHSELNLSSLELGDSALYFCASSVGQGYSPLHFGNGTRLTVT.

This chain connects TRBV4-2 to TRBJ1-5; unclear D gene. Trimming took off 6 bases at V and 0 bases at J, with 12 bases between the two ends. The CDR3 is 15 amino acids. CDR1 LGHNA and CDR2 YNFKEQ come from the germline V gene. The CDR3 spells CASREEIYSNQPQHF. The CDR3 nucleotides are TGTGCCAGCAGAGAGGAAATCTATAGCAATCAGCCCCAGCATTTT.

V is TRBV4-1 and J is TRBJ2-2; 8 bases are a match to TRBD1. CDR1 is MGHRA and CDR2 is YSYEKL in the germline V gene. The CDR3 has 17 residues. V shed 2 bases, J shed 5 bases, and the junction held 10 bases outside the gene matches. The chain's CDR3 is CASSQRYRTGWTGELFF. CDR3 DNA: TGCGCCAGCAGCCAACGTTATCGGACAGGGTGGACCGGGGAGCTGTTTTTT.

The V and J genes are TRBV6-4 and TRBJ1-2, with 8 bases aligning to TRBD1. CDR3 size: 15 residues. From germline, CDR1 is MRHNA and CDR2 SNTAGT. The trim removed 5 bases at V and 8 bases at J, leaving 13 bases unmatched. The CDR3 protein is CASSLDRASPGGYTF. CDR3 nucleotide sequence: TGTGCCAGCAGTCTGGACAGGGCCTCTCCTGGGGGCTACACCTTC.

The chain joins TRBV10-3 to TRBJ1-1, with D hard to call. The CDR3 contains 13 residues. Trimming removed 10 bases at V and 2 bases at J, with 14 bases between. Germline V gives CDR1 ENHRY, CDR2 SYGVKD. The CDR3 sequence: CATQREGNTEAFF. DNA of the CDR3: TGTGCCACCCAAAGAGAGGGAAACACTGAAGCTTTCTTT.

This sequence joins TRBV6-1 and TRBJ1-1, with 8 bases identical to TRBD1. Germline CDR1 reads MNHNS; CDR2 reads SASEGT. V was pared by 7 bases and J by 6 bases, with 10 bases of the junction left unmatched. The CDR3 consists of 14 residues. CDR3 in amino acids: CASIQDRGWAEAFF. The CDR3 nucleotides read TGTGCCAGCATACAAGACAGGGGTTGGGCTGAAGCTTTCTTT.

The chain couples TRBV7-8 to TRBJ1-5, with TRBD1 as a possible D gene (5 bases). The CDR3 sequence is 16 residues long. Germline V gene data show CDR1 as SGHVS and CDR2 as FQNEAQ. V lost 2 bases, J lost 7 bases, and 18 bases lay in between. CDR3 sequence (DNA): TGTGCCAGCAGCTTACACGGCCGACAGCCTGGGCAGCCCCAGCATTTT. Translation: CASSLHGRQPGQPQHF.

This chain connects TRBV15 to TRBJ2-5, with D tentatively TRBD1 (5 bases). The J call may be mistaken, given a closer DNA end match to TRBJ2-7. This CDR3 spans 14 amino acids. From germline, CDR1 is LNHNV and CDR2 YYDKDF (reference sequence). The DNA for the CDR3 is TGTGCCACCAGCAGAGAGGGCGGACAATACGAGCAGTACTTC. Translation gives CATSREGGQYEQYF.

This chain links TRBV18 with TRBJ2-1; perhaps TRBD1 as D (6 bases). This CDR3 spans 16 amino acids. Trimming removed 3 bases from V and 0 bases from J, with 12 bases in between. CDR1 is KGHSH, CDR2 LQKENI, per germline. The CDR3 bases are TGTGCCAGCTCACCGAACAGGGCAAGCTCCTACAATGAGCAGTTCTTC. This encodes CASSPNRASSYNEQFF.

J is TRBJ1-1 and V is TRBV7-9; the D gene is possibly TRBD1 (6 bases). Deletions cut 1 base from V and 1 base from J, with 13 bases between. The CDR3 totals 16 residues. Germline CDR1 and CDR2: SEHNR and FQNEAQ (reference sequence). Written as DNA, the CDR3 is TGTGCCAGCAGCTTAGAATTGAAGGGACAGAACACTGAAGCTTTCTTT. Amino acid sequence: CASSLELKGQNTEAFF.

The chain employs TRBV6-5 and TRBJ2-1; 7 bases fit TRBD1. CDR1 MNHEY and CDR2 SVGAGI come from the germline V gene. The length of the CDR3 is 15 residues. Trimming removed 6 bases from V and 3 bases from J; junction bases left unmatched: 8. The CDR3 region is CASSRDRALYNEQFF. CDR3 coding DNA: TGTGCCAGCAGCCGCGACAGGGCCCTCTACAATGAGCAGTTCTTC.

In DNA, the CDR3 is TGTGCCAGCAGCTTGGCCCCGGCAGGCCAACAACCGAGAGGCTACACCTTC. It yields the protein CASSLAPAGQQPRGYTF. This chain uses TRBV5-5 with TRBJ1-2, with D hard to call. Germline V gene lookup returns CDR1 SGHKS and CDR2 YYEKEE (reference sequence). The germline V and J ends were trimmed by 0 bases and 8 bases, with 23 bases remaining between them. The CDR3 runs to 17 residues.